This TCR beta chain is drawn from a study of cytomegalovirus exposure and HLA in healthy donors. Measured with immunoSEQ multiplex PCR; TCRdb has only the in-frame clones, and not every one. The sample shows approximately 280,000 clones, 65% to 90% of them seen only once. The CDR3 runs 14 residues. Trimming cost V 6 bases and J 3 bases; bases outside gene matches: 6. Germline lookup yields CDR1 SNHLY and CDR2 FYNNEI. Sequencing input: PBMCs. This sequence was found in a woman aged 18-29 years in good health and CMV-seronegative. V gene TRBV2 combines with J gene TRBJ1-2; 8 bases are shared with TRBD1. The CDR3 nucleotides read TGTGCCAGCAGGGACAGGGTAACCCACTATGGCTACACCTTC. Translating gives CASRDRVTHYGYTF. The complete variable domain, with remaining parts taken from reference TRBV2 and TRBJ1-2, reads EPEVTQTPSHQVTQMGQEVILRCVPISNHLYFYWYRQILGQKVEFLVSFYNNEISEKSEIFDDQFSVERPDGSNFTLKIRSTKLEDSAMYFCASRDRVTHYGYTFGSGTRLTVV.